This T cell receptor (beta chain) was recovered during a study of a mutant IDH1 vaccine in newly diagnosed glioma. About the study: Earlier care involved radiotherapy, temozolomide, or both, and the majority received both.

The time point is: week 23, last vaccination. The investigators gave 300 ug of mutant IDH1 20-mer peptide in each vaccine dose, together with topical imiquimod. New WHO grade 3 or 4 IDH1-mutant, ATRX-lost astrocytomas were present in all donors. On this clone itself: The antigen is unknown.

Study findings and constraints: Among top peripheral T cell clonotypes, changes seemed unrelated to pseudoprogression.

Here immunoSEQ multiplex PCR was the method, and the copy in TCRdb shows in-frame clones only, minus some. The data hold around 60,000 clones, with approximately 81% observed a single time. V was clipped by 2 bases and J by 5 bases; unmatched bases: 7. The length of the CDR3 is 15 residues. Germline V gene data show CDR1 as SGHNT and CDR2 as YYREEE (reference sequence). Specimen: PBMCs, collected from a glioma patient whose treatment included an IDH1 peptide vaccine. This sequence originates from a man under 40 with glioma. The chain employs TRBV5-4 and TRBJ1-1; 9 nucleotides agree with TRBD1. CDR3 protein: CASSLRTGVRTEAFF. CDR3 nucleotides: TGTGCCAGCAGCTTACGGACAGGGGTGAGGACTGAAGCTTTCTTT.